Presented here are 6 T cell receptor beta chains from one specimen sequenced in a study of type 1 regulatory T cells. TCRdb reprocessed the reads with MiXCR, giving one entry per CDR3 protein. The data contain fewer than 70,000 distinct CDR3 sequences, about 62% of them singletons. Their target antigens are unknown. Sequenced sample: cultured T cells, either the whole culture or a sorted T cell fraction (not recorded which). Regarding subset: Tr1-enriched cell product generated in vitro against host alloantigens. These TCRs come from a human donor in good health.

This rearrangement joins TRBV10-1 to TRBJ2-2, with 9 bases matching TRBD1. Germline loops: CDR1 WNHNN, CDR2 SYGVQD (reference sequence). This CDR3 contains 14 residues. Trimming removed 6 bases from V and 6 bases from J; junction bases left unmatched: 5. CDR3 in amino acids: CASRGQGGAGELFF. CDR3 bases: TGCGCCAGCAGGGGACAGGGAGGCGCCGGGGAGCTGTTTTTT.

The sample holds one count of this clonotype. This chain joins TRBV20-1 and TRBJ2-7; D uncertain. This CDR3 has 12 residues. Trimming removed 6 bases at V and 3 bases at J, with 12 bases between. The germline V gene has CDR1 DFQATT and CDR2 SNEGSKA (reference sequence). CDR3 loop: CSAERFRYEQYF. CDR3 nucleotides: TGCAGTGCGGAACGTTTTCGCTACGAGCAGTACTTC.

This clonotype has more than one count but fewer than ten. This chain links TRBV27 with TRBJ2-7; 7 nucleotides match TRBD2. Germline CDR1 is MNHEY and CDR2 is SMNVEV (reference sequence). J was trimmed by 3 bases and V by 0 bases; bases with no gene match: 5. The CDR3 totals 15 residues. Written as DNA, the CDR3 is TGTGCCAGCAGTTTATCGCCCCCGGGGGGCTACGAGCAGTACTTC. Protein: CASSLSPPGGYEQYF.

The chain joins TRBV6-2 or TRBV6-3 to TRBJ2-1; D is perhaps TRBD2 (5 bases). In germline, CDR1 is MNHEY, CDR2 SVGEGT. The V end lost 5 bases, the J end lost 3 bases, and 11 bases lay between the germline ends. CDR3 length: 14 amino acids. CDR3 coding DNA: TGTGCCAGCAGTACCCTAACTAGCTACAATGAGCAGTTCTTC. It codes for CASSTLTSYNEQFF.

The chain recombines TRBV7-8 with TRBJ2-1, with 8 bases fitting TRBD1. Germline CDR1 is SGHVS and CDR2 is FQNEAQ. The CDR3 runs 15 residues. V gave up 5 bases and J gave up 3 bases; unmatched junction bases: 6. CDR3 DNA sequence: TGTGCCAGCAGCCTACGGACAGGGAACTACAATGAGCAGTTCTTC. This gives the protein CASSLRTGNYNEQFF.

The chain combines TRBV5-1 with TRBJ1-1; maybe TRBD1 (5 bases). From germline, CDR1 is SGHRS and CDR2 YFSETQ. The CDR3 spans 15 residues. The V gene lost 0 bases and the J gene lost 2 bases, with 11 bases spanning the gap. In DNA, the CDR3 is TGCGCCAGCAGCTTGGCCACGGGACTAAACACTGAAGCTTTCTTT. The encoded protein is CASSLATGLNTEAFF.